This paragraph covers one T cell receptor beta chain sequence. Its matching antigen is unknown. The data belong to a study of shared clonotypes between healthy human individuals. As for the study in general: The cohort comprised a couple of women and a few men. Their ages spanned 18 to 49 years. Three plates were used per donor for CD4 naive, three for CD4 memory, two for CD8 naive and one for CD8 memory. Study conclusions and caveats: Exclusively blood specimens were collected; tissue repertoires likely differ.

Germline values: CDR1 SGHKS, CDR2 YYEKEE (reference sequence). CDR3 length: 14 amino acids. The ends were cut back, 2 bases at V and 5 bases at J, with 13 bases in the middle. Generated by immunoSEQ multiplex PCR, the TCRdb table keeps only in-frame clones and is missing some. The repertoire consists of 600,000 to 750,000 clones, with about three quarters occurring once and the leading ten covering approximately 2%. This receptor was identified in a woman aged 25-40 years in good health. The J gene is TRBJ1-1, the V gene TRBV5-5, with TRBD1 as a possible D gene (6 bases). Sequences were obtained from memory CD4+ T cells sorted from blood. Described subset: CD45RA-negative fraction. The DNA for the CDR3 is TGTGCCAGCAGCTTTTTACAGGGAAAAACTGAAGCTTTCTTT. Translated, it gives CASSFLQGKTEAFF.